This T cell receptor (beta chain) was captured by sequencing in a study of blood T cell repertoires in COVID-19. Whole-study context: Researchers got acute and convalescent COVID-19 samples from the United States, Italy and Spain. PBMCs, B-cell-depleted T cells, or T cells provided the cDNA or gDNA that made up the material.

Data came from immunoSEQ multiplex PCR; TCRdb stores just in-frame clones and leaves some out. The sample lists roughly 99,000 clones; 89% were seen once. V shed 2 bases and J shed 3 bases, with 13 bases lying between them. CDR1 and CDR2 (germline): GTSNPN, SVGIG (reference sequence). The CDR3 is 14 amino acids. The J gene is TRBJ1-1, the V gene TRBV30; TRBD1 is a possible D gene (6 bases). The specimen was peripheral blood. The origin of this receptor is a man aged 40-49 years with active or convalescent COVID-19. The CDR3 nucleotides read TGTGCCTGGAGTCCAGAGGGACACCACACTGAAGCTTTCTTT. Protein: CAWSPEGHHTEAFF.